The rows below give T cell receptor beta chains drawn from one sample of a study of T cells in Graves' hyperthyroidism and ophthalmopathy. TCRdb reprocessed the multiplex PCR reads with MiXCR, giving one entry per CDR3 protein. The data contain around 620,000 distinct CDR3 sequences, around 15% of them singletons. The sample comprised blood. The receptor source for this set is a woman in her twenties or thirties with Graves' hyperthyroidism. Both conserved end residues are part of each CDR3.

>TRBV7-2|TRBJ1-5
CASSSANEPQHF
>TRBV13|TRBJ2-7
CASTPSGLNSYEQYF
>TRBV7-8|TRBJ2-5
CASSRPGLAPETQYF
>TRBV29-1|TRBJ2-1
CSDSAEQFF
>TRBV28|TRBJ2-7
CASSFRGATTYEQYF
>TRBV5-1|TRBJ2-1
CASSLAEVNHEQFF
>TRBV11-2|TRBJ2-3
CASSLDWLTDTQYF
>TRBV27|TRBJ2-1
CASSSAGAGEQFF
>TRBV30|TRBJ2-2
CAWVPLLVTGELFF
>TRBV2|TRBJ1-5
CASSGGGGNQPQHF
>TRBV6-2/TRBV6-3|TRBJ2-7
CASRTSLGLARFEQYF